This entry lists 18 T cell receptor beta chains sequenced from one sample in a study of cytomegalovirus exposure and HLA in healthy donors. The PCR used 60 Vbeta and 13 Jbeta primers. Some clones are missing from TCRdb's copy, which holds only in-frame ones; the method was immunoSEQ multiplex PCR. The sample comprises around 94,000 clones, around 69% of which are singletons, and around 20% rests with the top ten. The sequenced material came from PBMCs. These receptors were taken from a woman aged 55-69 years in good health and CMV-seropositive.

This clone was recorded once. The rearrangement uses TRBV5-6 and TRBJ2-3; perhaps TRBD2 as D (6 bases). Germline V gene sequence: CDR1 SGHDT, CDR2 YYEEEE. The length of the CDR3 is 14 residues. Trimming removed 4 bases at V and 0 bases at J, with 9 bases between. Written as DNA, the CDR3 is TGTGCCAGCAGCCTGACTAGGAGCACAGATACGCAGTATTTT. Amino acids: CASSLTRSTDTQYF.

The gene calls are TRBV11-2 and TRBJ2-3; 10 bases map to TRBD1. V shed 1 base, J shed 3 bases, and the junction held 4 bases outside the gene matches. The CDR3 loop spans 16 amino acids. Germline V CDR1 and CDR2: SGHAT, FQNNGV. The CDR3 DNA sequence: TGTGCCAGCAGCTTAGGTGACAGGGGGCGAACAGATACGCAGTATTTT. Translating gives CASSLGDRGRTDTQYF.

The chain employs TRBV2 and TRBJ2-1; 7 nucleotides match TRBD1. J was trimmed by 9 bases and V by 3 bases; bases with no gene match: 8. The CDR3 sequence is 14 residues long. Germline-derived CDR1 and CDR2 are SNHLY and FYNNEI. CDR3 coding DNA: TGTGCCAGCAGTGATGCGACAGGGATCGGTGAGCAGTTCTTC. Translating it yields CASSDATGIGEQFF.

V gene TRBV18 combines with J gene TRBJ2-7, with D possibly matching TRBD2 (5 bases). The V and J ends lost 2 bases and 0 bases respectively, with 8 bases between them. The CDR3 contains 14 residues. Germline CDR1 is KGHSH and CDR2 is LQKENI. The CDR3 is CASSPAGGSYEQYF. CDR3 nucleotides: TGTGCCAGCTCACCAGCGGGCGGCTCCTACGAGCAGTACTTC.

The chain combines TRBV7-9 with TRBJ2-7; no clear D. This CDR3 spans 14 amino acids. Trimming took off 0 bases at V and 5 bases at J, with 11 bases between the two ends. Germline loops: CDR1 SEHNR, CDR2 FQNEAQ (reference sequence). The CDR3 DNA reads TGTGCCAGCAGCTTAGCGTACCGGGTGGACGAGCAGTACTTC. This translates into CASSLAYRVDEQYF.

The chain is built from TRBV5-1 and TRBJ1-2, with D possibly matching TRBD1 (6 bases). The CDR3 consists of 14 residues. Trimming stripped 0 bases from V and 5 bases from J, with 11 bases between. Per germline, CDR1 SGHRS and CDR2 YFSETQ. CDR3 bases: TGCGCCAGCAGCTTGGCCAAGGGGGGGTATGGCTACACCTTC. Its translation is CASSLAKGGYGYTF.

The chain has TRBV5-4 and TRBJ2-7; 9 bases match TRBD2. Trimming cost V 3 bases and J 4 bases; bases outside gene matches: 8. CDR1 SGHNT and CDR2 YYREEE come from the germline V gene (reference sequence). This CDR3 has 15 amino acids. CDR3 sequence: CASSSLSGSGYEQYF. CDR3 sequence (DNA): TGTGCCAGCAGCTCCCTTAGCGGGAGCGGTTACGAGCAGTACTTC. Variable domain in full (rest from reference TRBV5-4 and TRBJ2-7): ETGVTQSPTHLIKTRGQQVTLRCSSQSGHNTVSWYQQALGQGPQFIFQYYREEENGRGNFPPRFSGLQFPNYSSELNVNALELDDSALYLCASSSLSGSGYEQYFGPGTRLTVT.

The chain uses TRBV5-1 and TRBJ1-2; no firm D call. The CDR3 contains 15 residues. Trimming shortened V by 4 bases and J by 5 bases, and 18 bases separated the two germline ends. The germline V gene encodes CDR1 SGHRS and CDR2 YFSETQ. CDR3 sequence: CASSRGEGVLYGYTF. DNA of the CDR3: TGCGCCAGCAGCCGCGGAGAGGGTGTCCTTTATGGCTACACCTTC.

This CDR3 is CASSLGDRGLHEQFF. CDR3 sequence (DNA): TGTGCCAGCAGCTTGGGGGACAGGGGGCTTCATGAGCAGTTCTTC. The chain employs TRBV7-9 and TRBJ2-1, with 12 nucleotides matching TRBD1. V lost 3 bases and J lost 8; bases outside the gene matches: 5. Germline-derived CDR1 and CDR2 are SEHNR and FQNEAQ (reference sequence). CDR3 size: 15 residues.

The chain carries TRBV5-8 and TRBJ2-1; 8 bases fit TRBD2. CDR1 and CDR2 (germline): SGHTS, YDEGEE. This CDR3 comprises 17 residues. V shed 2 bases, J shed 0 bases, and the junction held 7 bases outside the gene matches. CDR3 bases: TGTGCCAGCAGCTTTGTAGCGGGGACAAGCTCCTACAATGAGCAGTTCTTC. This sequence encodes CASSFVAGTSSYNEQFF.

With respect to this clone: In this CDR3 the conserved last residue, phenylalanine or tryptophan, is missing, so a read error is likely. The rearrangement uses TRBV4-2 and TRBJ1-2; D gene unclear. Germline values: CDR1 LGHNA, CDR2 YNFKEQ. CDR3 size: 15 residues. V was pared by 0 bases and J by 3 bases, with 11 bases between. This CDR3 reads CASSQDRVPHYGYTL. CDR3 DNA: TGTGCCAGCAGCCAAGATCGGGTCCCGCACTATGGCTACACCCTC.

The rearrangement uses TRBV29-1 and TRBJ1-3; no clear D gene. Germline lookup yields CDR1 SQVTM and CDR2 ANQGSEA. The length of the CDR3 is 15 residues. The germline V and J ends were trimmed by 1 base and 1 base, with 11 bases remaining between them. CDR3 DNA: TGCAGCGTTGAAGGCCGGCGACTATCTGGAAACACCATATATTTT. It is translated as CSVEGRRLSGNTIYF.

V and J are TRBV29-1 and TRBJ1-1; possible D gene TRBD1, 6 bases. CDR1 and CDR2 (germline): SQVTM, ANQGSEA. The CDR3 runs 13 residues. V was clipped by 3 bases and J by 5 bases, with 13 bases between them. CDR3 amino acids: CSVEGGGRTEAFF. The CDR3 coding sequence is TGCAGCGTTGAGGGAGGGGGTAGGACTGAAGCTTTCTTT.

This clone was seen only once. CDR3 nucleotides: TGTGCCAGCAGCCCGGGTCTCTCCTATAATTCACCCCTCCACTTT. This sequence encodes CASSPGLSYNSPLHF. The V and J genes are TRBV7-9 and TRBJ1-6; D call uncertain. Germline CDR1 SEHNR, CDR2 FQNEAQ (reference sequence). V dropped 5 bases and J dropped 0 bases, with 8 bases sitting between them. The CDR3 is 15 residues long.

This chain joins TRBV15 and TRBJ2-3; D is unclear. V was clipped by 3 bases and J by 3 bases, with 13 bases between them. The CDR3 is 15 residues long. Germline V gene sequence: CDR1 LNHNV, CDR2 YYDKDF (reference sequence). In DNA form, the CDR3 reads TGTGCCACCAGCAGCGTTCAGGTCCCAACAGATACGCAGTATTTT. Its protein product is CATSSVQVPTDTQYF.

In this sample, this clone turned up a few times. Here the CDR3 reads CASSRNNQETQYF. DNA of the CDR3: TGTGCCAGCTCACGCAACAATCAAGAGACCCAGTACTTC. The V call is TRBV18, the J call TRBJ2-5; D gene uncertain. This CDR3 has 13 amino acids. Germline CDR1 KGHSH, CDR2 LQKENI. The V end lost 4 bases, the J end lost 2 bases, and 8 bases lay between the germline ends.

This chain links TRBV14 with TRBJ1-1; the D is unclear. Germline CDR1 reads SGHDN; CDR2 reads FVKESK. The CDR3 covers 15 residues. Trimming removed 2 bases from V and 0 bases from J, with 10 bases in between. The CDR3 nucleotides are TGTGCCAGCAGCCAATTCACAGTTATGAACACTGAAGCTTTCTTT. Protein sequence: CASSQFTVMNTEAFF.

The V call is TRBV15, the J call TRBJ1-3; the D gene is possibly TRBD1 (5 bases). The V end was cut by 0 bases, the J end by 2 bases, with 8 bases between. In germline, CDR1 is LNHNV, CDR2 YYDKDF (reference sequence). The CDR3 is made up of 15 amino acids. The CDR3 loop reads CATSRDQGTGNTIYF. As DNA, the CDR3 is TGTGCCACCAGCAGAGATCAGGGCACTGGAAACACCATATATTTT.